These 15 T cell receptor beta chains were sequenced from one sample in a study of blood T cell repertoires in COVID-19. Only in-frame clones appear in the TCRdb table, and some are missing; sequencing was by immunoSEQ multiplex PCR. The table has 25,000 to 30,000 clones, 80% to 90% seen once. Sample: peripheral blood. The origin of the receptors is a woman aged 50 to 65 with active COVID-19.

This chain links TRBV28 with TRBJ2-1; no clear D. The germline V gene encodes CDR1 MDHEN and CDR2 SYDVKM. Between the trimmed V and J ends, which lost 6 bases and 4 bases, there was a span of 4 bases. The CDR3 covers 11 residues. CDR3 residues: CASREYNEQFF. Here the CDR3 DNA reads TGTGCCAGCAGGGAGTACAATGAGCAGTTCTTC.

This sequence joins TRBV2 and TRBJ2-7; TRBD1 agrees at 8 bases. The V and J ends lost 5 bases and 7 bases, in that order; junction bases with no gene match: 7. The CDR3 is made up of 13 amino acids. Per the germline V gene, CDR1 is SNHLY and CDR2 is FYNNEI. CDR3: CASSRDRGGEQYF. CDR3 sequence (DNA): TGTGCCAGCAGTAGAGACAGGGGAGGAGAGCAGTACTTC.

The J gene is TRBJ1-2, the V gene TRBV5-4; D call uncertain. CDR1 and CDR2 (germline): SGHNT, YYREEE (reference sequence). This CDR3 is 12 amino acids long. Trimming removed 0 bases from V and 7 bases from J, with 7 bases in between. The chain's CDR3 is CASSLGVVGYTF. CDR3 coding DNA: TGTGCCAGCAGCTTGGGAGTTGTTGGCTACACCTTC.

The chain combines TRBV18 with TRBJ1-1, with D maybe TRBD1 (6 bases). Germline lookup yields CDR1 KGHSH and CDR2 LQKENI. The CDR3 extends over 15 amino acids. The V end lost 2 bases, the J end lost 1 base, and 11 bases lay between the germline ends. CDR3 amino acids: CASSPMGQTNTEAFF. DNA for the CDR3: TGTGCCAGCTCACCAATGGGACAAACGAACACTGAAGCTTTCTTT.

The gene calls are TRBV7-8 and TRBJ2-1; tentatively, D is TRBD1 (6 bases). This CDR3 comprises 18 residues. Per the germline V gene, CDR1 is SGHVS and CDR2 is FQNEAQ. Between the trimmed V and J ends, which lost 1 base and 3 bases, there was a span of 19 bases. CDR3: CASSLVLLRQGFYNEQFF. The CDR3 nucleotides are TGTGCCAGCAGCTTAGTTTTGCTACGGCAGGGGTTCTACAATGAGCAGTTCTTC. Supplemented by reference TRBV7-8 and TRBJ2-1, the full variable domain reads GAGVSQSPRYKVAKRGQDVALRCDPISGHVSLFWYQQALGQGPEFLTYFQNEAQLDKSGLPSDRFFAERPEGSVSTLKIQRTQQEDSAVYLCASSLVLLRQGFYNEQFFGPGTRLTVL.

The V call is TRBV19, the J call TRBJ1-1; TRBD1 is a possible D gene (6 bases). Germline CDR1 is LNHDA and CDR2 is SQIVND (reference sequence). Trimming took off 1 base at V and 1 base at J, with 13 bases between the two ends. The CDR3 has 16 residues. The DNA for the CDR3 is TGTGCCAGTAGTATAGCTGGGGCAGGGGCGAACACTGAAGCTTTCTTT. Protein: CASSIAGAGANTEAFF.

This clone showed up just once. V gene TRBV29-1 combines with J gene TRBJ2-3; 7 nucleotides match TRBD1. Germline-derived CDR1 and CDR2 are SQVTM and ANQGSEA. V lost 7 bases and J lost 6; bases outside the gene matches: 7. This CDR3 has 12 amino acids. CDR3 in DNA: TGCAGCGCCGACAGGGCTTGGGATACGCAGTATTTT. Translated: CSADRAWDTQYF.

The chain combines TRBV28 with TRBJ2-7, with D perhaps matching TRBD1 (5 bases). The V end lost 5 bases, the J end lost 4 bases, and 21 bases lay between the germline ends. CDR1 and CDR2 (germline): MDHEN, SYDVKM. The CDR3 spans 16 residues. This CDR3 is CASSLLLTGRNYEQYF. CDR3 nucleotides: TGTGCCAGCAGTCTCCTCCTCACAGGAAGGAATTACGAGCAGTACTTC.

This clone is a singleton in its sample. CDR3 sequence: CAWGRGHVEQYF. The CDR3 DNA is TGTGCCTGGGGCCGTGGACACGTCGAGCAGTACTTC. The chain combines TRBV30 with TRBJ2-7; TRBD1 might be the D (5 bases). CDR3 length equals 12 residues. CDR1 and CDR2 (germline): GTSNPN, SVGIG (reference sequence). Trimming pared 5 bases from V and 6 bases from J, leaving 14 bases between.

Details on this clone: One base away lies a much larger clone, so this may be a sequencing read error. The CDR3 region has the DNA TGTGCCAGTAGTATCGGACAGGGATTCTCCTACGAGCAGTACTTC. Protein: CASSIGQGFSYEQYF. V is TRBV19 and J is TRBJ2-7, with 8 nucleotides matching TRBD1. CDR1 and CDR2 (germline): LNHDA, SQIVND (reference sequence). J was trimmed by 0 bases and V by 3 bases; bases with no gene match: 4. The CDR3 is 15 amino acids. The whole variable domain, remainder taken from reference TRBV19 and TRBJ2-7, is DGGITQSPKYLFRKEGQNVTLSCEQNLNHDAMYWYRQDPGQGLRLIYYSQIVNDFQKGDIAEGYSVSREKKESFPLTVTSAQKNPTAFYLCASSIGQGFSYEQYFGPGTRLTVT.

J is TRBJ2-5 and V is TRBV5-1; 7 bases line up with TRBD1. Germline trimming cut 4 bases from V and 1 base from J; bases unmatched to any gene: 7. This CDR3 region has 15 residues. In germline, CDR1 is SGHRS, CDR2 YFSETQ. In nucleotides, the CDR3 is TGCGCCAGCAGCCCCGGGGACAGTACCCAAGAGACCCAGTACTTC. Encoded protein: CASSPGDSTQETQYF.

This sequence joins TRBV19 and TRBJ2-5; 7 nucleotides align to TRBD1. V shed 5 bases, J shed 4 bases, and the junction held 7 bases outside the gene matches. The CDR3 loop spans 14 amino acids. The germline V gene encodes CDR1 LNHDA and CDR2 SQIVND (reference sequence). DNA of the CDR3: TGTGCCAGTAGTGATACAGGGGTGAGAGAGACCCAGTACTTC. Its protein is CASSDTGVRETQYF.

V and J are TRBV7-9 and TRBJ2-7; 13 positions agree with TRBD2. Germline V gene data show CDR1 as SEHNR and CDR2 as FQNEAQ (reference sequence). V gave up 4 bases and J gave up 4 bases; unmatched junction bases: 7. CDR3 size: 16 residues. Written as DNA, the CDR3 is TGTGCCAGCAGCTCCCGGACTAGCGGGAGCTCATACGAGCAGTACTTC. Protein: CASSSRTSGSSYEQYF.

With respect to this clone: Its ends do not fully match the called genes, so a read error is possible. J is TRBJ2-7 and V is TRBV15, with a weak D call TRBD2 (5 bases). Germline V CDR1 and CDR2: LNHNV, YYDKDF (reference sequence). There are 15 residues in the CDR3. CDR3 region: CAASRDLGVSYEQYF. The CDR3 nucleotides read TGTGCCGCCAGCAGAGATTTGGGAGTCTCCTACGAGCAGTACTTC.

The chain is built from TRBV7-2 and TRBJ1-2, with 8 bases matching TRBD1. With 3 bases clipped from V and 4 bases from J, the junction kept 4 bases outside the gene matches. Germline V gene data show CDR1 as SGHTA and CDR2 as FQGNSA. This CDR3 has 14 amino acids. The CDR3 nucleotides are TGTGCCAGCAGCTTCGCCGGGACAGGCTATGGCTACACCTTC. This translates into CASSFAGTGYGYTF.